This record concerns one T cell receptor beta chain sequence. It was cDNA, reverse transcribed from extracted RNA, that served as the sequencing template. Profiling relied on immunoSEQ multiplex PCR, and the TCRdb table lists in-frame clones only, not all of them. The table records about 140,000 clones, 86% of them present only once. This CDR3 region has 13 residues. Germline CDR1 SGHAT, CDR2 FQNNGV. The ends lost 3 bases at V and 10 bases at J; junction bases unmatched: 6. This specimen comes from a study of CD8+ T cells in alopecia areata. Across the whole study: Scalp area affected, as a percentage, set the severity score of treated patients.

Treatment of the sample: oral pan-JAK inhibitor, 5-10 mg twice daily. This chain connects TRBV11-2 to TRBJ2-4; 7 bases are a match to TRBD1. The sequence was obtained from a human donor with alopecia areata. This specimen consisted of CD8+ T cells sorted from blood, obtained at week 4, from a patient treated with tofacitinib. The CDR3, as DNA: TGTGCCAGCAGCTTGGGACAGCCACCTATTCAGTACTTC. Amino acids: CASSLGQPPIQYF.